This TCR beta chain derives from a study of CD8+ T cells in alopecia areata. Study overall: The share of scalp area affected provided the severity score for treated patients. Broader study findings: Scalp clonality dropped significantly under tofacitinib, as did expanded CD8+ top-100 clones. Patients displayed less clarity in TCR sharing than mice, a finding possibly related to HLA.

Comment on this clone: Its antigen is undetermined.

Treatment of the sample: oral pan-JAK inhibitor, 5-10 mg twice daily. TCR sequencing used cDNA made by reverse transcription of extracted RNA. Sequencing was performed with immunoSEQ multiplex PCR; in TCRdb, only in-frame clones are kept and a portion is missing. The sample has about 190,000 clones; less than 70% are singletons. The V gene's germline CDR1 is SQVTM and CDR2 ANQGSEA. Trimming took off 4 bases at V and 0 bases at J, with 10 bases between the two ends. The CDR3 has 15 residues. The material was CD4+ T cells sorted from blood, obtained between weeks 47 and 50, from a patient treated with tofacitinib. The receptor was derived from a human donor with alopecia areata. This rearrangement joins TRBV29-1 to TRBJ2-6, with D unclear. This CDR3 is CSVGAADSGANVLTF. In DNA form, the CDR3 reads TGCAGCGTTGGGGCCGCGGACTCTGGGGCCAACGTCCTGACTTTC.